A selection of T cell receptor beta chains follows, all from one sample in a study of CD8+CD57+ T cells in acquired aplastic anemia. TCRdb re-called the reads with MiXCR, one entry per CDR3 protein. The profile covers 95,000 to 150,000 distinct CDR3 sequences, with approximately 61% appearing a single time and 29% taken by the ten largest. The source material was sorted CD4+, CD8+, or CD8+CD57+ T cells (not recorded which) from PBMCs. Every receptor here comes from a human donor with aplastic anemia. The CDR3 runs from the conserved cysteine through the conserved F or W. A D gene is named only where the DNA matches it firmly. Not all rows give a size; the values are once, few, many and, for expanded clones, a class.

TRBD2	TRBV20-1	TRBJ2-5	-	TGCAGTGCAACGACTAGCTCCGGGGTAGAGACCCAGTACTTC	CSATTSSGVETQYF
-	TRBV2	TRBJ1-6	-	TGTGCCAGCATCGGGGACCGTGGAGGTTCACCCCTCCACTTT	CASIGDRGGSPLHF
-	TRBV6-5	TRBJ2-7	many	TGTGCCAGCAGTTACCCGGACAGCTCCTACGAGCAGTACTTC	CASSYPDSSYEQYF
-	TRBV5-1	TRBJ1-1	many	TGCGCCAGCAGCTTGGCACAGATGAACACTGAAGCTTTCTTT	CASSLAQMNTEAFF
-	TRBV7-2	TRBJ2-2	-	TGTGCCAGCAGTAGGCAGGTGACGAACACCGGGGAGCTGTTTTTT	CASSRQVTNTGELFF
-	TRBV15	TRBJ1-1	-	TGTGCCACCAGCAGAGAAAGGATCGGGGGGCGAACTGAAGCTTTCTTT	CATSRERIGGRTEAFF
-	TRBV10-1	TRBJ2-1	-	TGCGCCAGCAGTGGGGCCGGGACTTACAATGAGCAGTTCTTC	CASSGAGTYNEQFF
-	TRBV29-1	TRBJ1-2	-	TGCAGCGTTGAAGATTGGAGTCCCTATGGCTACACCTTC	CSVEDWSPYGYTF
-	TRBV5-1	TRBJ2-7	-	TGCGCCAGCAGACACGGAAAAAACCCCAACTACGAGCAGTACTTC	CASRHGKNPNYEQYF
TRBD1	TRBV7-2	TRBJ2-5	few	TGTGCCAGCAGCCCGGGACAGGTAGAGACCCAGTACTTC	CASSPGQVETQYF
-	TRBV20-1	TRBJ1-3	-	TGCAGTGCTAGAGATGAGGGTACAGTCTCTGGAAACACCATATATTTT	CSARDEGTVSGNTIYF
-	TRBV19	TRBJ1-1	-	TGTGCCAGTAGTATAGGGGAGGTTGGTACTGAAGCTTTCTTT	CASSIGEVGTEAFF
-	TRBV6-1	TRBJ2-3	-	TGTGCCAGCAGTGCGAGAGTAGCCCGGGACACAGATACGCAGTATTTT	CASSARVARDTDTQYF
-	TRBV2	TRBJ2-3	-	TGTGCCAGCAGGGCAGGGGTTGGGTGGGATACGCAGTATTTT	CASRAGVGWDTQYF
-	TRBV29-1	TRBJ2-2	few	TGCAGCGTAAACGAGGGGAGCACCGGGGAGCTGTTTTTT	CSVNEGSTGELFF
TRBD1	TRBV2	TRBJ2-1	-	TGTGCCAGCAGGGACAGGGGGTTCTACAATGAGCAGTTCTTC	CASRDRGFYNEQFF
-	TRBV28	TRBJ2-5	few	TGTGCCAGCAGTTTCAACAGGTTGTACCAAGAGACCCAGTACTTC	CASSFNRLYQETQYF
-	TRBV7-3	TRBJ2-1	-	TGTGCCAGCAGCCCTGGACTAGGAGGGGGGGGCAATGAGCAGTTCTTC	CASSPGLGGGGNEQFF
-	TRBV10-2	TRBJ1-1	-	TGCGCCAGCAGTGAACAGGGCTACACTGAAGCTTTCTTT	CASSEQGYTEAFF
-	TRBV29-1	TRBJ2-1	many	TGCAGCGTCAGGCCGGAGCCTGAGCAGTTCTTC	CSVRPEPEQFF
TRBD1	TRBV5-1	TRBJ2-5	-	TGCGCCAGCAGCTTGGGACAGGGGGCAGAGACCCAGTACTTC	CASSLGQGAETQYF
TRBD1	TRBV7-6	TRBJ2-5	few	TGTGCCAGCACCCTAGGGGGCGAGACCCAGTACTTC	CASTLGGETQYF
-	TRBV10-2	TRBJ2-5	-	TGCGCCAGCAGTGAGGGGAGTAGTTGGGGTTTGGGTAAAGAGACCCAGTACTTC	CASSEGSSWGLGKETQYF
TRBD2	TRBV25-1	TRBJ2-2	-	TGTGCCAGCAGTGGGCGGACTAGCGGGAGGAACACCGGGGAGCTGTTTTTT	CASSGRTSGRNTGELFF
TRBD1	TRBV25-1	TRBJ1-2	-	TGTGCCAGCAGTCGGACAGGGGTCGAGGGCTACACCTTC	CASSRTGVEGYTF
-	TRBV19	TRBJ1-2	-	TGTGCCAGTAGTACCCTCGGGTCGAGCAGTCCTGGCTACACCTTC	CASSTLGSSSPGYTF
TRBD2	TRBV20-1	TRBJ2-3	-	TGCAGTGCTAGAGATCGGATAGCGGGGCTCACAGATACGCAGTATTTT	CSARDRIAGLTDTQYF
TRBD1	TRBV24-1	TRBJ1-1	many	TGTGCCACCAGTGATCCCAAGACAGGGACCACTGAAGCTTTCTTT	CATSDPKTGTTEAFF
-	TRBV11-2	TRBJ2-1	-	TGTGCCAGCAGCCCCCCTGGGGGCACCTACAATGAGCAGTTCTTC	CASSPPGGTYNEQFF
TRBD2	TRBV20-1	TRBJ2-1	few	TGCAGCCAAAATAGCGGGAGACGATACAATGAGCAGTTCTTC	CSQNSGRRYNEQFF
TRBD2	TRBV10-2	TRBJ2-3	-	TGCGCCAGCCGACTAGCGGGAGAAGATACGCAGTATTTT	CASRLAGEDTQYF
TRBD1	TRBV5-6	TRBJ1-6	-	TGTGCCAGCAGCTCGCGGACAGGGGTCTATAATTCACCCCTCCACTTT	CASSSRTGVYNSPLHF
-	TRBV5-1	TRBJ1-3	-	TGCGCCAGCAGCATCGGACAATTCTCTGGAAACACCATATATTTT	CASSIGQFSGNTIYF
-	TRBV24-1	TRBJ2-3	few	TGTGCCACCAGTCAAGGGGATACGCAGTATTTT	CATSQGDTQYF
-	TRBV20-1	TRBJ2-2	many	TGCAGTGCTAGAGTAATGGACACCGGGGAGCTGTTTTTT	CSARVMDTGELFF
TRBD1	TRBV5-6	TRBJ2-5	-	TGTGCCAGCAGCTTTCGACAGGGGCGAGGTCGTGAGACCCAGTACTTC	CASSFRQGRGRETQYF
-	TRBV5-1	TRBJ1-2	-	TGCGCCAGCAGCTTGGCGAATATACGTGGGAGTGGGGGCTACACCTTC	CASSLANIRGSGGYTF
-	TRBV19	TRBJ2-6	-	TGTGCCAGTAGTATAAGCCCAGGAGACTCTGGGGCCAACGTCCTGACTTTC	CASSISPGDSGANVLTF
-	TRBV2	TRBJ1-5	-	TGTGCCAGCCGGACAGTAGGGAATCAGCCCCAGCATTTT	CASRTVGNQPQHF
-	TRBV2	TRBJ1-1	-	TGTGCCAGCAGCGGTGACAGTCTTATCATCACTGAAGCTTTCTTT	CASSGDSLIITEAFF
-	TRBV5-1	TRBJ2-6	-	TGCTCCAGCAGCTTGGCCCGGGGGGCAGGGGAGCGGTCTGGGGCCAACGTCCTGACTTTC	CSSSLARGAGERSGANVLTF
TRBD1	TRBV15	TRBJ1-2	-	TGTGCCACCAGCAGAGATAACGAGGGGGCTTTCAACTATGGCTACACCTTC	CATSRDNEGAFNYGYTF
-	TRBV2	TRBJ2-5	-	TGTGCCAGCAGTTCACAGGGAATTCAGCCCCAGTACTTC	CASSSQGIQPQYF
-	TRBV19	TRBJ2-1	-	TGTGCCAGTAGTATAGCGTCCTTC	CASSIASF